The clone carrying this T cell receptor beta chain was found once. This record belongs to a study of blood T cell repertoires in COVID-19. The wider study: The United States, Italy and Spain provided the acute and convalescent COVID-19 samples. The cDNA or gDNA used as material had been derived from T cells, B-cell-depleted T cells, or PBMCs.

V was pared by 2 bases and J by 3 bases, with 5 bases of the junction left unmatched. The germline gives CDR1 LGHNA, CDR2 YSLEER. There are 15 residues in the CDR3. Under the authors' procedure: Using reference gene primer amplification, nucleated cell counts were estimated. Sequencing used immunoSEQ multiplex PCR; TCRdb keeps in-frame clones, though not all of them. That table supplies the V and J calls and clone size; D and trimming were determined from the DNA. The sample carries hundreds of thousands of clones, approximately 90% recorded once. The source of this sequence is a woman younger than 30 with acute or convalescent COVID-19. This rearrangement joins TRBV4-3 to TRBJ1-2; 8 bases fit TRBD1. Input material: peripheral blood. CDR3 amino acids: CASSQPGQGDYGYTF. The CDR3 DNA reads TGCGCCAGCAGCCAACCCGGACAGGGCGACTATGGCTACACCTTC.